This T cell receptor (beta chain) was observed in a study of OX40 agonist ivuxolimab in advanced cancers. The CDR3 is made up of 15 amino acids. CDR1 SGHRS and CDR2 YFSETQ come from the germline V gene. Trimming stripped 5 bases from V and 2 bases from J, with 15 bases between. Sequencing was performed with immunoSEQ multiplex PCR; in TCRdb, only in-frame clones are kept and a portion is missing. The table lists 65,000 to 75,000 clones, approximately 81% of them singletons. The source is an adult with an advanced solid tumor such as melanoma, head and neck, liver or kidney cancer. The starting material was CD4+ or CD8+ T cells sorted from blood, obtained in a trial of the OX40 agonist ivuxolimab. The chain is built from TRBV5-1 and TRBJ2-3, with D perhaps matching TRBD1 or TRBD2 (6 bases each). The CDR3, as DNA: TGCGCCAGCAGGAGGGGGGAAACGGCCACAGATACGCAGTATTTT. Translating gives CASRRGETATDTQYF.